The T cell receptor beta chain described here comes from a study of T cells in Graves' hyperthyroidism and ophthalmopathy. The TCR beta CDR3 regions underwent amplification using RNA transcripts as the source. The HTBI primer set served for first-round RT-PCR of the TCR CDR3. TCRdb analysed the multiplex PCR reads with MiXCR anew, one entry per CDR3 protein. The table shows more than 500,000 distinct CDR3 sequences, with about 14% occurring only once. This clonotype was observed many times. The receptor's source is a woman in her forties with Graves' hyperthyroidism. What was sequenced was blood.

CDR3 DNA sequence: TGCAGTGCTAGAGGACTAGCGGGGGCTGCGAACACCGGGGAGCTGTTTTTT. This translates into CSARGLAGAANTGELFF. The chain links TRBV20-1 to TRBJ2-2; TRBD2 aligns across 12 bases. V was clipped by 1 base and J by 0 bases; unmatched bases: 3. Germline CDR1 is DFQATT and CDR2 is SNEGSKA (reference sequence). The CDR3 totals 17 residues.